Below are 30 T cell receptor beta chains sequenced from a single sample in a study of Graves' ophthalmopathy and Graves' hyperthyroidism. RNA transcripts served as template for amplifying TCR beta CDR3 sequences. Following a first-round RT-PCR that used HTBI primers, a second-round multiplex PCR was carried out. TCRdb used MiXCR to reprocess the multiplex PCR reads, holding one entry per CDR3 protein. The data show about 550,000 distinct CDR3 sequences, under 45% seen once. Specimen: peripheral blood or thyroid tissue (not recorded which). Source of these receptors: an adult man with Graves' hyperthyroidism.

The CDR3: CASSESSGNTEAFF. DNA of the CDR3: TGTGCCAGCAGTGAGAGCTCGGGGAACACTGAAGCTTTCTTT. V gene TRBV6-1 combines with J gene TRBJ1-1, with D uncertain. Deletions cut 3 bases from V and 1 base from J, with 9 bases between. The CDR3 length is 14 residues. The germline gives CDR1 MNHNS, CDR2 SASEGT.

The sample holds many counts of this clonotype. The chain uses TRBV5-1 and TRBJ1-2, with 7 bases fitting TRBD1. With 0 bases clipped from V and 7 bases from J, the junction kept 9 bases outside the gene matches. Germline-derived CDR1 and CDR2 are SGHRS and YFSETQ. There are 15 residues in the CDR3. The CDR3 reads CASSLASGGASGYTF. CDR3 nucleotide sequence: TGCGCCAGCAGCTTGGCTTCAGGGGGGGCTTCTGGCTACACCTTC.

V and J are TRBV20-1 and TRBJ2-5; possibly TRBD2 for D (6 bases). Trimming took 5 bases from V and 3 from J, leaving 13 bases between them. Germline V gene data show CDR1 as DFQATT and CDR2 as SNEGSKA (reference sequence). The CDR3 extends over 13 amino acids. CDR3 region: CSAATRRKETQYF. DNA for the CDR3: TGCAGTGCTGCGACTAGACGAAAAGAGACCCAGTACTTC.

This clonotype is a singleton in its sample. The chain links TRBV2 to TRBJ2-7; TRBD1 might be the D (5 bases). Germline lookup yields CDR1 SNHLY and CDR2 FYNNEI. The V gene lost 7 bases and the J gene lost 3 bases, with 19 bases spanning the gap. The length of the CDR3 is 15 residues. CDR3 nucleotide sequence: TGTGCCAGCAAATTACAGGTTAAAGGGGACTACGAGCAGTACTTC. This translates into CASKLQVKGDYEQYF.

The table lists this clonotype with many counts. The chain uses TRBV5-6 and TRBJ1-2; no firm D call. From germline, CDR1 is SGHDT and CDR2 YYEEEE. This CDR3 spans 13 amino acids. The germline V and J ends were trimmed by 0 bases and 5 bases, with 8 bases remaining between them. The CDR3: CASSLGSGYGYTF. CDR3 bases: TGTGCCAGCAGCTTGGGGTCAGGTTATGGCTACACCTTC. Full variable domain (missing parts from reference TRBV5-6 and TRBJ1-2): DAGVTQSPTHLIKTRGQQVTLRCSPKSGHDTVSWYQQALGQGPQFIFQYYEEEERQRGNFPDRFSGHQFPNYSSELNVNALLLGDSALYLCASSLGSGYGYTFGSGTRLTVV.

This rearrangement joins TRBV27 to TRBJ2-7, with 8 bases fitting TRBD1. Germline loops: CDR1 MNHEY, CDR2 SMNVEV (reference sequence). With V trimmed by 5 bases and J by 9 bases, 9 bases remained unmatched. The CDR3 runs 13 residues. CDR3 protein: CASSDRGLFGQYF. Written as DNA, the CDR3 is TGTGCCAGCAGTGACAGGGGTCTGTTTGGGCAGTACTTC.

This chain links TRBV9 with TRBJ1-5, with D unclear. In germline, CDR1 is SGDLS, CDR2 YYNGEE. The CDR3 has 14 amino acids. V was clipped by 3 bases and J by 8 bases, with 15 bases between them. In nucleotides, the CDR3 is TGTGCCAGCAGCGCGGTCGGAGGGTTCGAGCCCCAGCATTTT. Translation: CASSAVGGFEPQHF.

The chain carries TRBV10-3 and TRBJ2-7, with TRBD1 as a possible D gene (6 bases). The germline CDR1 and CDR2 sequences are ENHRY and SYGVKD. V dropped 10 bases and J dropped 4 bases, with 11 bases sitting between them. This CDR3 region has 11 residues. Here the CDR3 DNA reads TGTGCCACCGGAGGACAGTACGAGCAGTACTTC. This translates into CATGGQYEQYF.

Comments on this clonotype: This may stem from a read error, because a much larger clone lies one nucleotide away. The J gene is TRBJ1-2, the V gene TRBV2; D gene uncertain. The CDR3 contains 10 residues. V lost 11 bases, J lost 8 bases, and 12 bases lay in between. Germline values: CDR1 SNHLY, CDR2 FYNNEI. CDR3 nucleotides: TGTGCCGCCCTAGACCGAGGCTACACCTTC. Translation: CAALDRGYTF.

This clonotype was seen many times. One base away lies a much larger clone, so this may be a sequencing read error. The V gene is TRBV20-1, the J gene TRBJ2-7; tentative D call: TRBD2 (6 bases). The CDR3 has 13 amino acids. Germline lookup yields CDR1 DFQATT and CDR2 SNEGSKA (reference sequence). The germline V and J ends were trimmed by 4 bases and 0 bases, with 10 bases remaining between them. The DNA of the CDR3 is TGCAGTGCTAATAGCGGAGCCTCCTACGAGCAGTACTTC. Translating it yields CSANSGASYEQYF.

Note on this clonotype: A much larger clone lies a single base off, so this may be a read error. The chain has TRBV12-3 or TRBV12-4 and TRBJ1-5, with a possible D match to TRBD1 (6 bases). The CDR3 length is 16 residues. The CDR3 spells CANSPITGNLDQPQHF. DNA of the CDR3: TGTGCCAACAGTCCGATTACAGGGAATTTGGATCAGCCCCAGCATTTT.

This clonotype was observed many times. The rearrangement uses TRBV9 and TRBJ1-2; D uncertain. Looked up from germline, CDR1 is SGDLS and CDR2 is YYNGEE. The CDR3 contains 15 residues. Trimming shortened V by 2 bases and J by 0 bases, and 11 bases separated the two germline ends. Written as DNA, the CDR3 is TGTGCCAGCAGCGTCACTGACATAGCTAACTATGGCTACACCTTC. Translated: CASSVTDIANYGYTF.

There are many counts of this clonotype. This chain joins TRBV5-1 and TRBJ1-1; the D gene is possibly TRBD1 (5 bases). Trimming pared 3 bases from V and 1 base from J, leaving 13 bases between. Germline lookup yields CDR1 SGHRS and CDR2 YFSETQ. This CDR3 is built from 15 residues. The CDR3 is CASSSAGASNTEAFF. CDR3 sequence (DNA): TGCGCCAGCAGCTCTGCTGGGGCGTCGAACACTGAAGCTTTCTTT. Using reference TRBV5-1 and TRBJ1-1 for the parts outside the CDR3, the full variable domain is KAGVTQTPRYLIKTRGQQVTLSCSPISGHRSVSWYQQTPGQGLQFLFEYFSETQRNKGNFPGRFSGRQFSNSRSEMNVSTLELGDSALYLCASSSAGASNTEAFFGQGTRLTVV.

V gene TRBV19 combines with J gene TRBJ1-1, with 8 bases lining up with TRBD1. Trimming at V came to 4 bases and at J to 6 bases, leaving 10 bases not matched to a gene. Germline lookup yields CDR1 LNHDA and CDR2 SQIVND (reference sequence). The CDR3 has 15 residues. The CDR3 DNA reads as TGTGCCAGTAGTACCCCCGGACAGGGTTTGGCTGAAGCTTTCTTT. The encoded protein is CASSTPGQGLAEAFF.

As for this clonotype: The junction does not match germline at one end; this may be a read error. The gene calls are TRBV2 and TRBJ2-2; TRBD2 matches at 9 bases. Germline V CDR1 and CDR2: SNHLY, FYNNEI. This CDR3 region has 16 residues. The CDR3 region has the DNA TGTGTCAGCAGTGAGCAAGCGGGGGGGAACACCGGGGAGCTGTTTTTT. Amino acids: CVSSEQAGGNTGELFF.

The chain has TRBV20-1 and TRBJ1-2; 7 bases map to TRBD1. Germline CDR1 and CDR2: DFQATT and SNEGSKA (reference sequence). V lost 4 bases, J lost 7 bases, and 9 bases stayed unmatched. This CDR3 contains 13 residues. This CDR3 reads CSATSGTASGYTF. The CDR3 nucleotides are TGCAGTGCTACTAGCGGGACAGCTAGTGGCTACACCTTC.

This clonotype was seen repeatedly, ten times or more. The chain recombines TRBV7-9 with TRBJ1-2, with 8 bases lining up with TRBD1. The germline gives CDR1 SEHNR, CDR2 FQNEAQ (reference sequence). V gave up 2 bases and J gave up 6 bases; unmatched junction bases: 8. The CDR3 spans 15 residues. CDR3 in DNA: TGTGCCAGCAGCTTACTGTCCGACAGGGGCGATGGCTACACCTTC. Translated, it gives CASSLLSDRGDGYTF.

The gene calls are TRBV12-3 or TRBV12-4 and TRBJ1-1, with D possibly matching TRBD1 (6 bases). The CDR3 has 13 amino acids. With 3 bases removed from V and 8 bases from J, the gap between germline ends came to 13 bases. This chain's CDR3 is CASSFSQGREAFF. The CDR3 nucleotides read TGTGCCAGCAGTTTCTCCCAGGGGAGGGAAGCTTTCTTT.

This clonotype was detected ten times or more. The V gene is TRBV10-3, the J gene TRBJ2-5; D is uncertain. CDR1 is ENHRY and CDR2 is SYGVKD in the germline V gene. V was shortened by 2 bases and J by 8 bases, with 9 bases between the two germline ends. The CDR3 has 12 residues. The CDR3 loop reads CAISEPDLTQYF. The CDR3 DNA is TGTGCCATCAGTGAGCCGGACCTAACCCAGTACTTC.

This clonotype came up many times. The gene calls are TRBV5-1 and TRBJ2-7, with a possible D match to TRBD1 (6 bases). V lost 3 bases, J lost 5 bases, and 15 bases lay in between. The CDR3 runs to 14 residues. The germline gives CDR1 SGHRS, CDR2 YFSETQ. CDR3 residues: CASSSGQLQDEQYF. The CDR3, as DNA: TGCGCCAGCAGCTCTGGACAGTTGCAGGACGAGCAGTACTTC. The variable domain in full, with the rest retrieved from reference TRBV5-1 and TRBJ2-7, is KAGVTQTPRYLIKTRGQQVTLSCSPISGHRSVSWYQQTPGQGLQFLFEYFSETQRNKGNFPGRFSGRQFSNSRSEMNVSTLELGDSALYLCASSSGQLQDEQYFGPGTRLTVT.

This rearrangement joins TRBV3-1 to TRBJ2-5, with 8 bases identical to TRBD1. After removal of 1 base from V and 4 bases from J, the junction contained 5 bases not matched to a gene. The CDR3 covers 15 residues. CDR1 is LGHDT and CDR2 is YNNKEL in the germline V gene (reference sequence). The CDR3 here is CASSQGPTGGETQYF. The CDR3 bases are TGTGCCAGCAGCCAAGGCCCTACAGGGGGAGAGACCCAGTACTTC.

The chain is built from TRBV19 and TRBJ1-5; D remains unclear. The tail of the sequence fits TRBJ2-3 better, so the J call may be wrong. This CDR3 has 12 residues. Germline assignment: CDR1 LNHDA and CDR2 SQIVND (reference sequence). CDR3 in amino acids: CASSGPGDTQYF. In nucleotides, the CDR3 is TGTGCCAGTAGTGGCCCTGGAGATACGCAGTATTTT.

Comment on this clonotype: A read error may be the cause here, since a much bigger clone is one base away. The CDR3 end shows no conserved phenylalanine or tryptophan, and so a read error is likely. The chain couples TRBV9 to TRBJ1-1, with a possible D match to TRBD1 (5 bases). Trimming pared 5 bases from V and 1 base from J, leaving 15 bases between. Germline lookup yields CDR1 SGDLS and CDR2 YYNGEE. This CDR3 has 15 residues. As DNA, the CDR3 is TGTGCCAGCAGTGGGGGGAACGGAAGGAACACTGAAGCTTTCCTT. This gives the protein CASSGGNGRNTEAFL.

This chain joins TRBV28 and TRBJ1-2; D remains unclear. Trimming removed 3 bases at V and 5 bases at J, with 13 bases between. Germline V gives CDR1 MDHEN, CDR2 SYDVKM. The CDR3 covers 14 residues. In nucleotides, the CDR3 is TGTGCCAGCAGTTTGCCGGGCCCGTTGTATGGCTACACCTTC. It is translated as CASSLPGPLYGYTF.

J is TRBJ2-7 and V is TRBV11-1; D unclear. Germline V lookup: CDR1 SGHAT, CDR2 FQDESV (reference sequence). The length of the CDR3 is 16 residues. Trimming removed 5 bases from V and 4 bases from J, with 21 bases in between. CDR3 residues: CASSVEAPNGGYEQYF. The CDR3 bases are TGTGCCAGCAGCGTTGAAGCCCCGAACGGCGGATACGAGCAGTACTTC.

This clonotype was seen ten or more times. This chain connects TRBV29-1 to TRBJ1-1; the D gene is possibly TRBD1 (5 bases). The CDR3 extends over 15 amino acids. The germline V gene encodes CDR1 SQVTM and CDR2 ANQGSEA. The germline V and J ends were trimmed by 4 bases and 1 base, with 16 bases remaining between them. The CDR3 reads CSVGTVLGGNTEAFF. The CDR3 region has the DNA TGCAGCGTTGGGACCGTACTCGGGGGGAACACTGAAGCTTTCTTT.

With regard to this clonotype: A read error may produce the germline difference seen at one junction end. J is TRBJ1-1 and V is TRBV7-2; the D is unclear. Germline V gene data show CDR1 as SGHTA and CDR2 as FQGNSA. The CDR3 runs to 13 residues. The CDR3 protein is CASILKPNTEAFF. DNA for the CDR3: TGTGCCAGCATCTTAAAACCGAACACTGAAGCTTTCTTT.

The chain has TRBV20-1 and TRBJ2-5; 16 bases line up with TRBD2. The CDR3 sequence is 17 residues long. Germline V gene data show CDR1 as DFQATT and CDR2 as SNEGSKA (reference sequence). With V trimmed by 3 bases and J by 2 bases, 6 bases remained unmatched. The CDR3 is CSARAVGLAGGQETQYF. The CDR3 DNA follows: TGCAGTGCTAGGGCTGTGGGACTAGCGGGGGGGCAAGAGACCCAGTACTTC.

CDR3 DNA: TGTGCCAGCAGTGAACTTGGCAGGGAGGGCTATCAGCCCCAGCATTTT. The encoded protein is CASSELGREGYQPQHF. The chain carries TRBV2 and TRBJ1-5; D is possibly TRBD1 (5 bases). Germline loops: CDR1 SNHLY, CDR2 FYNNEI. The CDR3 is made up of 16 amino acids. The V gene lost 2 bases and the J gene lost 5 bases, with 16 bases spanning the gap.

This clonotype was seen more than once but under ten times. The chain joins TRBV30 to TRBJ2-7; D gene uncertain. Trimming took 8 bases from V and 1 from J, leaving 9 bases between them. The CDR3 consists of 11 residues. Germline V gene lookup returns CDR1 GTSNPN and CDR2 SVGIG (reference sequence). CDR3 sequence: CALTWSYEQYF. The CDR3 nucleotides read TGTGCCCTGACATGGTCCTACGAGCAGTACTTC. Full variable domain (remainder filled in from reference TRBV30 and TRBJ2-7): SQTIHQWPATLVQPVGSPLSLECTVEGTSNPNLYWYRQAAGRGLQLLFYSVGIGQISSEVPQNLSASRPQDRQFILSSKKLLLSDSGFYLCALTWSYEQYFGPGTRLTVT.